What follows are 10 T cell receptor beta chains derived from one specimen sequenced in a study of somatic mutations in cytotoxic T cells in rheumatoid arthritis. Libraries were prepared by immunoSEQ multiplex PCR; TCRdb keeps only in-frame clonotypes and omits some of them. The sample records some 10,000 clones, about 70% being singletons. The sequencing input was CD8+ T cells sorted from blood. Receptors were obtained from a man in his sixties in good health.

V is TRBV7-9 and J is TRBJ2-7; D perhaps matches TRBD1 (6 bases). This CDR3 comprises 19 residues. Trimming took off 4 bases at V and 4 bases at J, with 29 bases between the two ends. Germline CDR1 is SEHNR and CDR2 is FQNEAQ (reference sequence). CDR3 sequence: CASSSPVRGSALPGYEQYF. CDR3 sequence (DNA): TGTGCCAGCAGCTCCCCAGTGAGGGGGTCAGCCCTCCCGGGGTACGAGCAGTACTTC.

This clone was counted a single time. V gene TRBV7-9 combines with J gene TRBJ2-1; D gene uncertain. The germline V gene has CDR1 SEHNR and CDR2 FQNEAQ (reference sequence). Trimming took 1 base from V and 8 from J, leaving 15 bases between them. This CDR3 has 15 amino acids. Here the CDR3 DNA reads TGTGCCAGCAGCTTAGAATCCTCTTACGGGCATGAGCAGTTCTTC. Protein product: CASSLESSYGHEQFF.

This chain links TRBV5-4 with TRBJ2-3; D call uncertain. The ends were cut back, 2 bases at V and 6 bases at J, with 7 bases in the middle. The germline gives CDR1 SGHNT, CDR2 YYREEE (reference sequence). The CDR3 loop spans 12 amino acids. The CDR3 DNA sequence: TGTGCCAGCAGCTTACAGACGGATACGCAGTATTTT. The encoded protein is CASSLQTDTQYF.

The chain is built from TRBV4-3 and TRBJ2-2; D remains unclear. From germline, CDR1 is LGHNA and CDR2 YSLEER. CDR3 length equals 13 residues. V dropped 3 bases and J dropped 0 bases, with 2 bases sitting between them. CDR3 amino acids: CASSHANTGELFF. CDR3 DNA sequence: TGCGCCAGCAGCCATGCGAACACCGGGGAGCTGTTTTTT.

Remarks on this clone: Germline is not matched at one junction end, which may reflect a read error. V is TRBV13 and J is TRBJ1-1, with D tentatively TRBD1 (6 bases). This CDR3 is built from 14 residues. CDR1 is PRHDT, CDR2 FYEKMQ, per germline (reference sequence). This CDR3 is CASSSRTESTEAFF. The CDR3 DNA reads TGCGCCAGCAGCTCTAGGACAGAAAGCACTGAAGCTTTCTTT.

As concerns this clone: Its ends do not fully match the called genes, so a read error is possible. The chain links TRBV5-1 to TRBJ2-5; D ambiguous. Germline V gene data show CDR1 as SGHRS and CDR2 as YFSETQ. This CDR3 comprises 13 residues. Written as DNA, the CDR3 is TGTGCCAGCAGCACCGTTTCTGCGGAGACCCAGTACTTC. Its translation is CASSTVSAETQYF.

This sequence joins TRBV14 and TRBJ2-1, with a possible D match to TRBD2 (6 bases). The V gene's germline CDR1 is SGHDN and CDR2 FVKESK. The CDR3 consists of 16 residues. The ends were cut back, 4 bases at V and 4 bases at J, with 17 bases in the middle. CDR3 DNA: TGTGCCAGCAGCCCTGGTTCGGGGAGGTTATACAATGAGCAGTTCTTC. This codes for CASSPGSGRLYNEQFF.

This chain links TRBV4-2 with TRBJ2-2, with unresolved D. V was pared by 4 bases and J by 2 bases, with 14 bases between. This CDR3 contains 16 residues. Germline V lookup: CDR1 LGHNA, CDR2 YNFKEQ. DNA for the CDR3: TGTGCCAGCAGCCCCCTGGGGTCCCCTAACACCGGGGAGCTGTTTTTT. Protein sequence: CASSPLGSPNTGELFF.

The V call is TRBV7-7, the J call TRBJ2-2; D is uncertain. Trimming left V 5 bases short and J 7 bases short, with 11 bases between. CDR3 length: 13 residues. Germline V lookup: CDR1 SSHAT, CDR2 FNYEAQ (reference sequence). The CDR3 loop is CASSPLEIGELFF. For the CDR3, the DNA is TGTGCCAGCAGCCCCCTTGAGATCGGGGAGCTGTTTTTT.

This clone came up once. The genes are TRBV27 and TRBJ2-1; D uncertain. The germline V gene encodes CDR1 MNHEY and CDR2 SMNVEV (reference sequence). The ends were cut back, 3 bases at V and 5 bases at J, with 14 bases in the middle. The CDR3 totals 15 residues. CDR3 residues: CASSFIAPGDNEQFF. For the CDR3, the DNA is TGTGCCAGCAGTTTCATCGCTCCTGGGGACAATGAGCAGTTCTTC.